The 9 T cell receptor beta chains below were found in one sample sequenced in a study of cytomegalovirus exposure and HLA in healthy donors. PCR amplification relied on 60 Vbeta primers (plus 13 Jbeta primers). Repertoires were generated with immunoSEQ multiplex PCR, while TCRdb's copy carries only in-frame clones and drops some. The table has over 100,000 clones, about two thirds seen once. The source material was PBMCs. These receptor sequences come from a woman aged 70-85 years in good health and CMV-seropositive.

The V gene is TRBV7-9, the J gene TRBJ2-3; 8 nucleotides match TRBD1. This CDR3 contains 17 residues. Trimming removed 2 bases from V and 2 bases from J; junction bases left unmatched: 9. CDR1 is SEHNR and CDR2 is FQNEAQ in the germline V gene (reference sequence). The CDR3 nucleotides are TGTGCCAGCAGCTTACGCCCAGGGACAGGCTACACAGATACGCAGTATTTT. This sequence encodes CASSLRPGTGYTDTQYF.

DNA of the CDR3: TGTGCCAGCAGCCCCGTAATCTCTAATTCACCCCTCCACTTT. It yields the protein CASSPVISNSPLHF. The genes are TRBV28 and TRBJ1-6; no reliable D call. Trimming pared 6 bases from V and 6 bases from J, leaving 12 bases between. The CDR3 extends over 14 amino acids. CDR1 is MDHEN, CDR2 SYDVKM, per germline.

Here the CDR3 reads CASSRDRRWNTEAFF. The CDR3 DNA is TGTGCCAGCAGCCGAGACAGGAGATGGAACACTGAAGCTTTCTTT. The chain carries TRBV5-6 and TRBJ1-1; a weak D match, TRBD1 (6 bases). CDR1 and CDR2 (germline): SGHDT, YYEEEE. The CDR3 length is 15 residues. V lost 4 bases, J lost 1 base, and 14 bases lay in between.

The J gene is TRBJ2-2, the V gene TRBV30; 9 bases match TRBD2. V gave up 2 bases and J gave up 0 bases; unmatched junction bases: 1. Germline V CDR1 and CDR2: GTSNPN, SVGIG (reference sequence). CDR3 length: 15 residues. The CDR3 loop is CAWSLAGANTGELFF. CDR3 bases: TGTGCCTGGAGTTTAGCGGGGGCGAACACCGGGGAGCTGTTTTTT.

This clone came up a few times. The CDR3 reads CAISDGANTEAFF. The DNA of the CDR3 is TGTGCCATCAGTGACGGTGCGAACACTGAAGCTTTCTTT. The chain joins TRBV10-3 to TRBJ1-1; D gene ambiguous. Germline CDR1 is ENHRY and CDR2 is SYGVKD. The V end was cut by 3 bases, the J end by 1 base, with 6 bases between. The CDR3 consists of 13 residues.

In this sample, this clone turned up many times. The V call is TRBV19, the J call TRBJ1-5; maybe TRBD1 (6 bases). V was shortened by 5 bases and J by 0 bases, with 11 bases between the two germline ends. The CDR3 extends over 15 amino acids. Germline-derived CDR1 and CDR2 are LNHDA and SQIVND (reference sequence). Here the CDR3 DNA reads TGTGCCAGTAGTGCTCAGGGGAGTAGCAATCAGCCCCAGCATTTT. Translated, it gives CASSAQGSSNQPQHF.

The V call is TRBV25-1, the J call TRBJ1-4; 7 bases are a match to TRBD1. This CDR3 has 15 residues. Losses at the gene ends were 3 bases for V and 3 bases for J; bases not matched to a gene: 4. CDR1 and CDR2 (germline): MGHDK, SYGVNS. The CDR3 loop is CASSDPGTANEKLFF. The CDR3 nucleotides are TGTGCCAGCAGTGACCCCGGGACAGCTAATGAAAAACTGTTTTTT.

V is TRBV30 and J is TRBJ2-7; 7 positions agree with TRBD2. The CDR3 is 18 amino acids. Germline V lookup: CDR1 GTSNPN, CDR2 SVGIG (reference sequence). The junction had 21 bases not matched to a gene; V was cut back by 4 bases and J by 3 bases. The CDR3 DNA reads as TGTGCCTGGACTCCGGGTCCAACCGCCATTGGCGGGAGCTACGAGCAGTACTTC. Amino acid sequence: CAWTPGPTAIGGSYEQYF.

The chain is built from TRBV30 and TRBJ1-2, with unresolved D. In germline, CDR1 is GTSNPN, CDR2 SVGIG (reference sequence). This CDR3 spans 15 amino acids. Trimming shortened V by 0 bases and J by 2 bases, and 13 bases separated the two germline ends. The CDR3 region is CAWSVVAAGNYGYTF. The CDR3 bases are TGTGCCTGGAGTGTAGTGGCAGCGGGGAACTATGGCTACACCTTC.